The T cell receptor (beta chain) described here comes from a study of blood T cell repertoires in COVID-19. Per the authors' pipeline: Reference gene primers were amplified, and this amplification served to estimate nucleated cell counts. Libraries were prepared by immunoSEQ multiplex PCR; TCRdb keeps only in-frame clonotypes and omits some of them. The V and J calls and clone size are taken from that table; D and trimming were inferred from the DNA. The profile shows 100,000 to 150,000 clones, 60% to 80% of them singletons. Source material: peripheral blood. The receptor comes from an elderly man with COVID-19, enrolled during active disease.

The CDR3 nucleotides are TGCAGTGCTAGATTCGGGGAGACCCAGTACTTC. Its protein is CSARFGETQYF. The J gene is TRBJ2-5, the V gene TRBV20-1, with D uncertain. This CDR3 contains 11 residues. Germline V gene lookup returns CDR1 DFQATT and CDR2 SNEGSKA (reference sequence). V was pared by 2 bases and J by 5 bases, with 6 bases between.